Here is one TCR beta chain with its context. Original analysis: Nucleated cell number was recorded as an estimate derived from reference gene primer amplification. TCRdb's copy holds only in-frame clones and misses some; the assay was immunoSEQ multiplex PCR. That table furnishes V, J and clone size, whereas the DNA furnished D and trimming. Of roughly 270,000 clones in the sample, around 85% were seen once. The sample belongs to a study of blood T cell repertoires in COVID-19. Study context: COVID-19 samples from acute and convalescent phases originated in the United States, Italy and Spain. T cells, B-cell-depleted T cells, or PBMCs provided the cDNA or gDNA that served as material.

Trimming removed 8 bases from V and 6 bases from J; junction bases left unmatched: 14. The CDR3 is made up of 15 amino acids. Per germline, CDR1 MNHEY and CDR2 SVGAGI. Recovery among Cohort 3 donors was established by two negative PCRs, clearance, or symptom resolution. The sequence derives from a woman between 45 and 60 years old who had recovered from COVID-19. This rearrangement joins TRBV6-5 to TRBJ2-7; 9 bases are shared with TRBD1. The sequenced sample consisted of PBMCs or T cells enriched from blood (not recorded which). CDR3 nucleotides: TGTGCCAGCGACTTAACTTCGGGACAGGGCTTCGAGCAGTACTTC. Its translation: CASDLTSGQGFEQYF.